This T cell receptor (beta chain) stems from a study of a mutant IDH1 vaccine in newly diagnosed glioma. Overall study context: Vaccines began 4-6 weeks after radiotherapy alone, or with temozolomide cycles.

As regards this clone: Its antigen is not identified.

Assay used: immunoSEQ multiplex PCR; TCRdb lists only in-frame clones, some missing. Of about 50,000 clones in the sample, around 80% were seen once. This CDR3 spans 14 amino acids. CDR1 and CDR2 (germline): LNHDA, SQIVND (reference sequence). Trimming left V 1 base short and J 1 base short, with 7 bases between. Regarding time point: week 5, during vaccination. Doses consisted of 300 ug of mutant IDH1 20-mer peptide each, paired with topical imiquimod. Donor diagnoses consisted of new WHO grade 3 or 4 IDH1-mutant, ATRX-lost astrocytomas. The rearrangement joins TRBV19 to TRBJ1-1, with D tentatively TRBD1 (6 bases). The sample was PBMCs, taken from a glioma patient whose treatment included an IDH1 peptide vaccine. The sequence came from a man between 50 and 59 years old with glioma. CDR3 bases: TGTGCCAGTAGTATAGGGACAGAGAACACTGAAGCTTTCTTT. Translation: CASSIGTENTEAFF.